Here is one TCR beta chain with its context. Libraries were prepared by immunoSEQ multiplex PCR; TCRdb keeps only in-frame clonotypes and omits some of them. The table includes tens of thousands of clones, 78% detected once. The sample originates from a study of blood T cell repertoires in COVID-19. CDR3 length: 13 amino acids. After removal of 8 bases from V and 7 bases from J, the junction contained 4 bases not matched to a gene. Germline lookup yields CDR1 KGHDR and CDR2 SFDVKD. The chain employs TRBV24-1 and TRBJ2-1, with 10 positions matching TRBD1. Sequencing was done on a sample of peripheral blood. The receptor's source is a man aged 65 to 85 with COVID-19, enrolled during active disease. CDR3 bases: TGTGCCACCAAGGACAGGGGGGCGAATGAGCAGTTCTTC. It translates to CATKDRGANEQFF.